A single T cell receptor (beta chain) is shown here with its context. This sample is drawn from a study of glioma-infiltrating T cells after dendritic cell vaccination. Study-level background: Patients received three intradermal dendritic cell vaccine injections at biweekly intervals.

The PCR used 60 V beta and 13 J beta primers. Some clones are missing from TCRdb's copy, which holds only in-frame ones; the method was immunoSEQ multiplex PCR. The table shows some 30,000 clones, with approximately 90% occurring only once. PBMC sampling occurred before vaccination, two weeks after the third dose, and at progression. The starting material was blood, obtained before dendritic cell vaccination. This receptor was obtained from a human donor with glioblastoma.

In nucleotides, the CDR3 is TGTGCCAGCAGTACCAGGACAAGTGGCAATCAGCCCCAGCATTTT. Translated: CASSTRTSGNQPQHF. The chain is built from TRBV6-6 and TRBJ1-5; D possibly corresponds to TRBD1 (5 bases). The CDR3 extends over 15 amino acids. Germline CDR1 is MNHNY and CDR2 is SVGAGI (reference sequence). Between the trimmed V and J ends, which lost 5 bases and 2 bases, there was a span of 13 bases.